This is a list of T cell receptor beta chains from one sample in a study of T-cell reconstitution after alpha-beta-depleted transplantation in children. TCRdb independently ran MiXCR on the PCR reads; one entry per CDR3 protein. This sample carries around 250,000 distinct CDR3 sequences, about 25% of them seen once, and the ten largest clones take more than 2%. The source was PBMCs, collected before TCRalphabeta/CD19-depleted stem cell transplant. These receptors came from a girl aged 2 to 9 with Fanconi anemia, due to receive a stem cell transplant. The CDR3 runs from the conserved cysteine through the conserved F or W.

TRBJ2-4,TRBV20-1,CSAGPPQGAYIQYF
TRBJ2-1,TRBV7-3,CASSHPRGGDNEQFF
TRBJ2-7,TRBV10-3,CATRDLRETYEQYF
TRBJ2-1,TRBV29-1,CSGRPRGHADNEQFF
TRBJ2-1,TRBV9,CASSVASGSGYEQFF
TRBJ1-5,TRBV24-1,CATSDSGGYQPQHF
TRBJ2-3,TRBV20-1,CSAVDVYRSTDTQYF
TRBJ2-5,TRBV29-1,CSVEDPDVETQYF
TRBJ2-5,TRBV25-1,CASSESGPKETQYF
TRBJ1-2,TRBV20-1,CSARKNRGRDYGYTF
TRBJ2-1,TRBV5-1,CASSLGTGDAEQFF
TRBJ2-1,TRBV2,CASTLLAGPYNEQFF
TRBJ2-3,TRBV9,CASSARPTSGRASDTQYF
TRBJ2-3,TRBV20-1,CSAPTGSTDTQYF
TRBJ2-3,TRBV27,CASSGQRTDTQYF
TRBJ1-2,TRBV5-1,CASSFGTGVYYGYTF
TRBJ2-7,TRBV5-1,CASSLNNAYEQYF
TRBJ2-7,TRBV20-1,CSAKFQGCEQYF
TRBJ2-3,TRBV5-1,CASSGGLSYTQYF
TRBJ2-2,TRBV6-5,CASSYRGTSLNTGELFF
TRBJ2-1,TRBV29-1,CSVRLAGGLTLEREQFF
TRBJ2-7,TRBV15,CATSRGRGQTYEQYF
TRBJ2-7,TRBV29-1,CSVEDASPTGTSGRPYYEQYF
TRBJ2-1,TRBV2,CASLGSLYNEQFF
TRBJ1-3,TRBV7-2,CASSAITGGSSGNTIYF
TRBJ2-5,TRBV12-3/TRBV12-4,CASSLALGSRETQYF
TRBJ2-4,TRBV29-1,CSVASGQGGTKNIQYF
TRBJ2-6,TRBV19,CASRTFRGSGANVLTF
TRBJ2-7,TRBV20-1,CKPERSPYEQYF
TRBJ2-5,TRBV7-2,CASSSDSFQETQYF
TRBJ2-1,TRBV12-3/TRBV12-4,CASTRQVDRGLGEQFF
TRBJ2-2,TRBV29-1,CSVEGGPGRGTGELFF